This TCR beta chain was identified in a study of OX40 agonist ivuxolimab in advanced cancers. About the research overall: In this cohort, patients received ivuxolimab, an agonistic anti-OX40 (CD134) antibody. Three individuals attained partial responses, comprising one hepatocellular carcinoma case and two cutaneous melanoma cases. Study results and limitations: At 0.1 to 3.0 mg/kg, clonal expansion of CD4+ and CD8+ blood T cells had occurred by week 6. No determination was made of the antigen specificity of the expanded peripheral T cells.

Produced via immunoSEQ multiplex PCR; TCRdb's table is partial and in-frame only. The sample shows about 73,000 clones, almost 90% of them seen only once. Comment on this clone: As yet, its antigen is unknown.

There are 15 residues in the CDR3. Trimming removed 4 bases from V and 4 bases from J; junction bases left unmatched: 8. CDR1 is LNHDA, CDR2 SQIVND, per germline (reference sequence). The sample here was CD4+ or CD8+ T cells sorted from blood, taken in a trial of the OX40 agonist ivuxolimab. V gene TRBV19 combines with J gene TRBJ2-5, with TRBD2 matching 8 bases. The receptor's source is an adult with an advanced solid tumor such as melanoma, head and neck, liver or kidney cancer. In DNA form, the CDR3 reads TGTGCCAGTAGTACCCCCCAGGCGGGAGGAGAGACCCAGTACTTC. Its translation is CASSTPQAGGETQYF.